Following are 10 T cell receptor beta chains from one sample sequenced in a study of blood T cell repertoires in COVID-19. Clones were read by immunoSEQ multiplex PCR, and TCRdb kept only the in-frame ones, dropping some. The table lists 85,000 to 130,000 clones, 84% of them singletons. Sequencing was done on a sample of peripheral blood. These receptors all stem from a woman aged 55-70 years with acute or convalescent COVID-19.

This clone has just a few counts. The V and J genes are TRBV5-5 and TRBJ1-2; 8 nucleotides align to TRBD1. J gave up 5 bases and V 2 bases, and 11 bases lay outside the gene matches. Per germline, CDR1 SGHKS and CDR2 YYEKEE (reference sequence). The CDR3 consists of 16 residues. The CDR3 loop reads CASSFEPGTGSYGYTF. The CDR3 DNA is TGTGCCAGCAGCTTCGAACCCGGGACAGGAAGTTATGGCTACACCTTC.

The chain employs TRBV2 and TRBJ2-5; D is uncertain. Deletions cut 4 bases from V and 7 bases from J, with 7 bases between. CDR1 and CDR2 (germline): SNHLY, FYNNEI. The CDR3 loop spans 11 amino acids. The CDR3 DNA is TGTGCCAGCAGTGTTCAGTGGACCCAGTACTTC. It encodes CASSVQWTQYF. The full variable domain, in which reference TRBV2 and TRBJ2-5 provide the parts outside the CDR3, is EPEVTQTPSHQVTQMGQEVILRCVPISNHLYFYWYRQILGQKVEFLVSFYNNEISEKSEIFDDQFSVERPDGSNFTLKIRSTKLEDSAMYFCASSVQWTQYFGPGTRLLVL.

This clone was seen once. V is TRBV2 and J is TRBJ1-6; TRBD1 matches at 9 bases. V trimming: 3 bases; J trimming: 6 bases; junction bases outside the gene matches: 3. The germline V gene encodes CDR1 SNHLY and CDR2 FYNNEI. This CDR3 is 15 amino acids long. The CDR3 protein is CASSELGQGNSPLHF. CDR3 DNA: TGTGCCAGCAGTGAGTTGGGACAGGGTAATTCACCCCTCCACTTT.

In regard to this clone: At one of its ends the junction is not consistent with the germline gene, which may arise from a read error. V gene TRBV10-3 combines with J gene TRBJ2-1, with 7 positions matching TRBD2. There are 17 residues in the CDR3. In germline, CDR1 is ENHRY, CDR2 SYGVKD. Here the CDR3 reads CALSENLAGAGDNEQFF. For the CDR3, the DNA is TGTGCCCTCAGTGAAAATCTGGCGGGAGCCGGCGACAATGAGCAGTTCTTC.

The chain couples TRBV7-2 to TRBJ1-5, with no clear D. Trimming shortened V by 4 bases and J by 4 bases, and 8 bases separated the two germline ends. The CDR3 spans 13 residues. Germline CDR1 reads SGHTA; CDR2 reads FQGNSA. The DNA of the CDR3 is TGTGCCAGCAGCTCGCGGTATAATCAGCCCCAGCATTTT. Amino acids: CASSSRYNQPQHF.

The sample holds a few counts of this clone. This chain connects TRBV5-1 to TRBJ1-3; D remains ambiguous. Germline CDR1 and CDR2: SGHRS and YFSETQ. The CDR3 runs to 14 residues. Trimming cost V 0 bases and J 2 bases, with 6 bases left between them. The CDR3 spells CASSLGQAGNTIYF. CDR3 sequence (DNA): TGCGCCAGCAGCTTGGGACAAGCTGGAAACACCATATATTTT.

CDR3 protein: CASSPWTGVNEQYF. The CDR3 DNA follows: TGTGCCAGCTCACCCTGGACAGGGGTGAACGAGCAGTACTTC. The gene calls are TRBV18 and TRBJ2-7; 9 positions agree with TRBD1. The ends lost 3 bases at V and 5 bases at J; junction bases unmatched: 5. This CDR3 is built from 14 residues. Germline CDR1 is KGHSH and CDR2 is LQKENI.

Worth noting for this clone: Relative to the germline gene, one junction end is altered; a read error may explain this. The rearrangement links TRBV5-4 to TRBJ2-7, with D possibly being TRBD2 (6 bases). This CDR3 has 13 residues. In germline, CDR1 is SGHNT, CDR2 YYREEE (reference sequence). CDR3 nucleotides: TGTGCCAGCAGCTTGATTGCCAGGGAGGTTCCGTGGTTC. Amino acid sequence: CASSLIAREVPWF.

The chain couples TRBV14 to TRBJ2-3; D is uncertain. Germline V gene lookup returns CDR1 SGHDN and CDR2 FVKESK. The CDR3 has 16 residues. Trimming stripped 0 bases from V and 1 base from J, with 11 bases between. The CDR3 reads CASSQDKLVGTDTQYF. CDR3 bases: TGTGCCAGCAGCCAAGATAAGCTAGTTGGCACAGATACGCAGTATTTT.

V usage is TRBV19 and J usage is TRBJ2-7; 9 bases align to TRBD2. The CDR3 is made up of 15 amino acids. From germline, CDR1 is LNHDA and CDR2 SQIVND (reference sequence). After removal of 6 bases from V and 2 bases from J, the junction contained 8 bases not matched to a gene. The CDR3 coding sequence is TGTGCCAGTAGGAAAAATAGCGGGAGCCCCTACGAGCAGTACTTC. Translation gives CASRKNSGSPYEQYF.